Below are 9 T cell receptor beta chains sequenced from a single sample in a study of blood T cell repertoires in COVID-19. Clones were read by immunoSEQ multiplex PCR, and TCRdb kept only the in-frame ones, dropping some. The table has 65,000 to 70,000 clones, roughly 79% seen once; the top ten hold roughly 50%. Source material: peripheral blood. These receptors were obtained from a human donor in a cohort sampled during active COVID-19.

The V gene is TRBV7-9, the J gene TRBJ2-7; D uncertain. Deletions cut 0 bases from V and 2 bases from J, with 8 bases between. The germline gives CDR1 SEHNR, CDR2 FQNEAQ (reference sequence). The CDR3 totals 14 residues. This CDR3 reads CASSLAGQTYEQYF. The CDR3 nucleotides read TGTGCCAGCAGCTTAGCCGGTCAAACCTACGAGCAGTACTTC. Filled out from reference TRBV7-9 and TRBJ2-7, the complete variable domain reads DTGVSQNPRHKITKRGQNVTFRCDPISEHNRLYWYRQTLGQGPEFLTYFQNEAQLEKSRLLSDRFSAERPKGSFSTLEIQRTEQGDSAMYLCASSLAGQTYEQYFGPGTRLTVT.

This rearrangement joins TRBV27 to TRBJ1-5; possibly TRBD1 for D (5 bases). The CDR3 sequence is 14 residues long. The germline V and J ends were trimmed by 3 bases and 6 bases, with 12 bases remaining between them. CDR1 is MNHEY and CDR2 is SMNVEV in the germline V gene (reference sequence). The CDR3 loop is CASSFIFRGQPQHF. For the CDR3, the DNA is TGTGCCAGCAGTTTTATCTTTAGGGGTCAGCCCCAGCATTTT.

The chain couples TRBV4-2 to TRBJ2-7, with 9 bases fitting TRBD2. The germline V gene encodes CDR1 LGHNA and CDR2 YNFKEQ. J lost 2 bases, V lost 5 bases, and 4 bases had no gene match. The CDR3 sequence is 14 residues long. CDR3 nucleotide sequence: TGTGCCAGCAGCGAGACTAGCGGAGCCTACGAGCAGTACTTC. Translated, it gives CASSETSGAYEQYF.

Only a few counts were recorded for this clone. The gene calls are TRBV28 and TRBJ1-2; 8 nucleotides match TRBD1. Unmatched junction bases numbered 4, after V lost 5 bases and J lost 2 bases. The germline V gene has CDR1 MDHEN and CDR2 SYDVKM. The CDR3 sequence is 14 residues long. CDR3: CASSRGQGNYGYTF. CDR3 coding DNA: TGTGCCAGCAGTCGTGGACAGGGCAACTATGGCTACACCTTC.

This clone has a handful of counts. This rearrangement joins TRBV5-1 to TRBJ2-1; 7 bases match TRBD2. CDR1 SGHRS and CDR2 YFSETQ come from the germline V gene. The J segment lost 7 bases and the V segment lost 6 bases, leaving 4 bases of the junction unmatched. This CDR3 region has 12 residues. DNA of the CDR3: TGCGCCAGCACCCTGGGAGGGAATGAGCAGTTCTTC. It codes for CASTLGGNEQFF.

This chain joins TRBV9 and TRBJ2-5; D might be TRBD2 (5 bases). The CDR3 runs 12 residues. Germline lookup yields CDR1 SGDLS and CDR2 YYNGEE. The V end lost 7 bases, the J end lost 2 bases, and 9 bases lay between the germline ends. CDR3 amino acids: CASGLGQETQYF. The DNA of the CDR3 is TGTGCCAGCGGACTTGGGCAAGAGACCCAGTACTTC.

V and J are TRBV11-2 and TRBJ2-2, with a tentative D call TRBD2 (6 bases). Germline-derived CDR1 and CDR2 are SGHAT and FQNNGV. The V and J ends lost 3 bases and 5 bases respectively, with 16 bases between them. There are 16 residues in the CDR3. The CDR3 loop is CASSLEGATVTGELFF. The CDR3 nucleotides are TGTGCCAGCAGCTTGGAGGGCGCCACCGTAACCGGGGAGCTGTTTTTT.

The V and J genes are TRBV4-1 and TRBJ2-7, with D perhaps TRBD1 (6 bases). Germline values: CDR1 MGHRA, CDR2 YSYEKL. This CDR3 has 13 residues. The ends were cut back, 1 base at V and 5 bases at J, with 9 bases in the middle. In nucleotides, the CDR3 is TGCGCCAGCAGCCAAGCTCAGGGGAACGAGCAGTACTTC. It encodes CASSQAQGNEQYF.

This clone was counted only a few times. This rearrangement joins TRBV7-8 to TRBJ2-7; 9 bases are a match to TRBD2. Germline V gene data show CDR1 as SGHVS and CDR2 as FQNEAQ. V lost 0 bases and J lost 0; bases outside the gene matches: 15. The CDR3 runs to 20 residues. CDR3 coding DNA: TGTGCCAGCAGCTTAGCTTATCCCCCTAGCGGGATTCAGAGCTCCTACGAGCAGTACTTC. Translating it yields CASSLAYPPSGIQSSYEQYF.